This T cell receptor (beta chain) was recorded in a study of shared clonotypes between healthy human individuals. Terminally differentiated effector memory CD45RA+ cells were left out of the naive CD8 fraction, which was CD45RO-negative and positively selected for CCR7. Findings of the study overall: The represented genetic and exposure-history diversity was limited by the small number of donors. Of the naive CD4 clonotypes, about 5.4% were shared across several donors.

Execution of the assay was at deep level. Original handling: Junction-only immunoSEQ data arrived without quality scores, meaning filtering differed. Only in-frame clones appear in the TCRdb table, and some are missing; sequencing was by immunoSEQ multiplex PCR. V and J calls plus clone size are reproduced from that table; the DNA served to infer D and trimming. The repertoire consists of some 740,000 clones, with roughly 92% occurring once and the leading ten covering around 24%. For this clone: Antigen specificity is unknown.

The sequence derives from a man younger than 45 in good health. Sequencing used naive CD8+ T cells sorted from blood.

The CDR3 region is CASTVGGIQETQYF. The CDR3 DNA reads as TGTGCCAGCACCGTCGGGGGGATCCAAGAGACCCAGTACTTC. The V call is TRBV7-9, the J call TRBJ2-5; 7 bases line up with TRBD2. CDR1 and CDR2 from the germline V gene are SEHNR and FQNEAQ (reference sequence). V shed 7 bases and J 1 base; nucleotides not matched to a gene: 6. The CDR3 contains 14 residues.